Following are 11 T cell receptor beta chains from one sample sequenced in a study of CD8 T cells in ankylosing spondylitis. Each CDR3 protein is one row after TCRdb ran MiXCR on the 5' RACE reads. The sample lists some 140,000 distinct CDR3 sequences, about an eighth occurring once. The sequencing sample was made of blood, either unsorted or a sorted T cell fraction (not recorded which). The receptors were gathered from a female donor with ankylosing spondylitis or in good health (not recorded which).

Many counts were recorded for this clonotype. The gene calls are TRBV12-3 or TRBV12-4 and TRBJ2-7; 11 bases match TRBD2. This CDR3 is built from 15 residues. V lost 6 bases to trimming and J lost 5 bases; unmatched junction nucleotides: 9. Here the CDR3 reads CASSPQLAGVHEQYF. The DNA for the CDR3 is TGTGCCAGCAGCCCCCAACTAGCGGGAGTCCACGAGCAGTACTTC.

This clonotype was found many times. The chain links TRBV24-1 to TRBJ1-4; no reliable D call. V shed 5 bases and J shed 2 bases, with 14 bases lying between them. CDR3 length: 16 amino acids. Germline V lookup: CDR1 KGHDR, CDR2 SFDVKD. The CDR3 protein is CATSASPEPTNEKLFF. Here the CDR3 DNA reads TGTGCCACCAGTGCGTCACCCGAACCCACTAATGAAAAACTGTTTTTT.

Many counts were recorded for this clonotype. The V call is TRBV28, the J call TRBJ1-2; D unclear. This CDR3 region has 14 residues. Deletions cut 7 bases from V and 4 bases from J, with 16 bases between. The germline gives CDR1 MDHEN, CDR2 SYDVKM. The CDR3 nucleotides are TGTGCCAGCACCTCTCAACTCGAAGGCTATGGCTACACCTTC. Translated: CASTSQLEGYGYTF.

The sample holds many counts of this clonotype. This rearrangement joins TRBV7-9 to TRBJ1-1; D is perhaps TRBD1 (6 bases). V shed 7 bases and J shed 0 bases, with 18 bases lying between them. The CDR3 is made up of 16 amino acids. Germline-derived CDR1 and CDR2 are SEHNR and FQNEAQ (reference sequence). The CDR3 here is CASTFLPTGLNTEAFF. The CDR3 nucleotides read TGTGCCAGCACCTTCCTCCCGACAGGCTTGAACACTGAAGCTTTCTTT.

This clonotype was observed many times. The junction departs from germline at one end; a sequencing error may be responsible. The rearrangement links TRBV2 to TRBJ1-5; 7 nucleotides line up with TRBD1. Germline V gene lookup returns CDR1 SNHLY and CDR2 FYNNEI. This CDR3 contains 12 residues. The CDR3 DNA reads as TGTGCCAGCAGGGACTCCCCGGGACAGCCAATTTTT. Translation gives CASRDSPGQPIF.

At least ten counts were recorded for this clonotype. CDR3 in DNA: TGTGCCAGCAATGGACCGAATTCCTACGAGCAGTACTTC. Amino acids: CASNGPNSYEQYF. This sequence joins TRBV12-3 or TRBV12-4 and TRBJ2-7; no clear D. The CDR3 has 13 residues. V was trimmed by 7 bases and J by 1 base, leaving 11 bases between them.

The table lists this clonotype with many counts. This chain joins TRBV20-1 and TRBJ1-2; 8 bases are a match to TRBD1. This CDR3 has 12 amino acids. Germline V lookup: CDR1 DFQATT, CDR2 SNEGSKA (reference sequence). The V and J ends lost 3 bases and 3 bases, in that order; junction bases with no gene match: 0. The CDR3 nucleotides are TGCAGTGCTAGGGGACAGGACTATGGCTACACCTTC. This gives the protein CSARGQDYGYTF.

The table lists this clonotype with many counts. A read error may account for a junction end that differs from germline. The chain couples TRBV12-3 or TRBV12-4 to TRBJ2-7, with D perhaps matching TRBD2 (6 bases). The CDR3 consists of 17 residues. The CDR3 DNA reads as TGTGCCAGCAGTTTTCTCTGGACCGGGACTCCCTCCCACGAGCAGTACTTC. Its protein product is CASSFLWTGTPSHEQYF.

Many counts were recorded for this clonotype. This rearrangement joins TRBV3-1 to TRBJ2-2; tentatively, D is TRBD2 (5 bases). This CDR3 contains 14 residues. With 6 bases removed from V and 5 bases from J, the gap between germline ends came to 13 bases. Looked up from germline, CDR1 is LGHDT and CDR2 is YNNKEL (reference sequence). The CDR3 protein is CASRYLRDTGELFF. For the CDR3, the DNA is TGTGCCAGCAGATACCTGAGGGATACCGGGGAGCTGTTTTTT.

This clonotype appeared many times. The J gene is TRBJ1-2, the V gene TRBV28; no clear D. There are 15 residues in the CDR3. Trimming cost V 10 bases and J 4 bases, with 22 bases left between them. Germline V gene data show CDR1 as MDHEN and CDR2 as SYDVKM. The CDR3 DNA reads TGTGCCACACAAAGGACGGAAGGTTTAGGCTATGGCTACACCTTC. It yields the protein CATQRTEGLGYGYTF.

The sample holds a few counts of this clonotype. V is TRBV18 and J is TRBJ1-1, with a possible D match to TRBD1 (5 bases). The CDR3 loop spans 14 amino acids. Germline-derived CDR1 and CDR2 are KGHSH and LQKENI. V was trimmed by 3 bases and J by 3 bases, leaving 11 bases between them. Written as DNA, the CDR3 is TGTGCCAGCTCACCTAACGGGGGAGACACTGAAGCTTTCTTT. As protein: CASSPNGGDTEAFF.